This T cell receptor (beta chain) was profiled in a study of kidney transplant recipient with SARS-CoV-2 infection. TCRdb itself ran the reads through MiXCR, one entry per CDR3 protein. The sample lists about 250,000 distinct CDR3 sequences; more than 25% were seen once. The germline V gene encodes CDR1 KGHDR and CDR2 SFDVKD. The V and J ends lost 4 bases and 6 bases, in that order; junction bases with no gene match: 8. The CDR3 spans 16 residues. In this sample, this clonotype turned up many times. J is TRBJ2-1 and V is TRBV24-1, with TRBD2 matching 10 bases. Specimen: a blood sample, collected at baseline and between days 110 and 120 from a kidney transplant recipient. The clonotype comes from a young adult male patient who had COVID-19 and was a kidney transplant recipient. Some of the T cells might come from the graft donor. The CDR3 sequence is CATSDPGLAEPNEQFF. The CDR3 DNA reads TGTGCCACCAGTGACCCCGGACTAGCGGAACCCAATGAGCAGTTCTTC.